Each of the 27 T cell receptor beta chains below was sequenced from the same sample in a study of identical twins. TCRdb re-called the 5' RACE reads with MiXCR, one entry per CDR3 protein. Seen here are approximately 220,000 distinct CDR3 sequences, roughly 9.4% observed once, and the top ten hold just over 5%. Sequenced material: memory (CD45RO+) T cells sorted from blood. Receptors were obtained from a woman between 18 and 29 years old in good health.

This clonotype appeared a few times. The rearrangement uses TRBV6-1 and TRBJ2-1, with 7 nucleotides matching TRBD1. With 7 bases clipped from V and 5 bases from J, the junction kept 14 bases outside the gene matches. Germline-derived CDR1 and CDR2 are MNHNS and SASEGT. The CDR3 has 16 residues. Here the CDR3 DNA reads TGTGCCAGCACCCGCAGTATGGGACAGAGAAACAATGAGCAGTTCTTC. This encodes CASTRSMGQRNNEQFF.

This clonotype was recorded at least ten times. V is TRBV5-6 and J is TRBJ1-5; 11 positions match TRBD1. V was clipped by 3 bases and J by 6 bases; unmatched bases: 2. The CDR3 length is 14 residues. CDR1 is SGHDT and CDR2 is YYEEEE in the germline V gene. CDR3 protein: CASSSGTGGQPQHF. DNA for the CDR3: TGTGCCAGCAGCTCCGGGACAGGGGGTCAGCCCCAGCATTTT. Looking up the rest from reference TRBV5-6 and TRBJ1-5 gives the full variable domain: DAGVTQSPTHLIKTRGQQVTLRCSPKSGHDTVSWYQQALGQGPQFIFQYYEEEERQRGNFPDRFSGHQFPNYSSELNVNALLLGDSALYLCASSSGTGGQPQHFGDGTRLSIL.

The chain couples TRBV4-1 to TRBJ2-1, with 9 bases lining up with TRBD2. The CDR3 covers 17 residues. The junction had 12 bases not matched to a gene; V was cut back by 2 bases and J by 7 bases. The germline V gene encodes CDR1 MGHRA and CDR2 YSYEKL. The CDR3 region is CASSQRSETSGINEQFF. The CDR3 bases are TGCGCCAGCAGCCAAAGGTCGGAGACTAGCGGAATTAATGAGCAGTTCTTC.

This clonotype occurred a few times. The chain employs TRBV12-3 or TRBV12-4 and TRBJ2-3; D may correspond to TRBD1 or TRBD2 (6 bases each). CDR3 length: 15 amino acids. V was shortened by 8 bases and J by 0 bases, with 15 bases between the two germline ends. The CDR3 sequence is CASLWGAVSTDTQYF. The CDR3 region has the DNA TGTGCCAGCCTATGGGGGGCGGTTAGCACAGATACGCAGTATTTT.

This clonotype came up a few times. The V and J genes are TRBV29-1 and TRBJ1-2, with 10 bases lining up with TRBD1. The CDR3 totals 11 residues. Germline CDR1 is SQVTM and CDR2 is ANQGSEA. Trimming cost V 7 bases and J 10 bases; bases outside gene matches: 6. The CDR3 here is CSARQGADYTF. CDR3 sequence (DNA): TGCAGCGCTCGACAGGGGGCCGACTACACCTTC. Using reference TRBV29-1 and TRBJ1-2 for the parts outside the CDR3, the full variable domain is SAVISQKPSRDICQRGTSLTIQCQVDSQVTMMFWYRQQPGQSLTLIATANQGSEATYESGFVIDKFPISRPNLTFSTLTVSNMSPEDSSIYLCSARQGADYTFGSGTRLTVV.

This clonotype appeared a few times. This chain connects TRBV9 to TRBJ2-7, with D uncertain. Germline values: CDR1 SGDLS, CDR2 YYNGEE. This CDR3 has 16 residues. V lost 3 bases and J lost 0, with 16 bases in between. The CDR3 nucleotides read TGTGCCAGCAGCGCCCGCCAGCGCGCAAGCTCCTACGAGCAGTACTTC. Translation: CASSARQRASSYEQYF.

The rearrangement joins TRBV24-1 to TRBJ2-1, with D possibly matching TRBD1 (6 bases). The germline V gene has CDR1 KGHDR and CDR2 SFDVKD. V was cut by 5 bases and J by 1 base, with 14 bases left in between. The CDR3 has 16 amino acids. The CDR3 loop reads CATSGSQGRSYNEQFF. CDR3 DNA sequence: TGTGCCACCAGTGGTTCACAGGGTAGGTCCTACAATGAGCAGTTCTTC.

To note about this clonotype: With a much larger clone just one base away, this may be a read error. The chain combines TRBV12-3 or TRBV12-4 with TRBJ1-1; D call uncertain. The CDR3 length is 14 residues. V was pared by 5 bases and J by 5 bases, with 15 bases between. The CDR3 nucleotides read TGTGCCAGCAGTATCATGGGTTTCGGGACTGAAGCTTTCTTT. Protein: CASSIMGFGTEAFF.

This clonotype came up a few times. Given the absence of the conserved phenylalanine or tryptophan at the CDR3 end, a read error is likely. It is unclear where the CDR3 begins or ends on the DNA, so no DNA is shown, and the CDR3 is as TCRdb lists it. This sequence joins TRBV7-9 and TRBJ1-4; the D call in the table, TRBD1, was not verified against the DNA. CDR1 and CDR2 from the germline V gene are SEHNR and FQNEAQ (reference sequence). The CDR3 is 10 amino acids long, termini counted. CDR3 sequence: CASSPRATGV.

In this sample, this clonotype turned up a few times. The chain joins TRBV7-6 to TRBJ2-6; no firm D call. The CDR3 is 15 amino acids. V gave up 1 base and J gave up 3 bases, with 7 bases separating them. Germline V gene lookup returns CDR1 SGHVS and CDR2 FNYEAQ. CDR3 sequence (DNA): TGTGCCAGCAGCTTAGGCCCGCGTGGGGCCAACGTCCTGACTTTC. Its translation is CASSLGPRGANVLTF.

The V gene is TRBV11-2, the J gene TRBJ2-1; no clear D gene. V was trimmed by 7 bases and J by 3 bases, leaving 10 bases between them. This CDR3 is 13 amino acids long. Germline-derived CDR1 and CDR2 are SGHAT and FQNNGV. CDR3 coding DNA: TGTGCCAGCAACTTGGGGTTCTACAATGAGCAGTTCTTC. Protein product: CASNLGFYNEQFF.

This clonotype was seen many times. This chain links TRBV9 with TRBJ2-5, with D perhaps being TRBD1 or TRBD2 (5 bases each). This CDR3 comprises 15 residues. V shed 0 bases and J shed 4 bases, with 13 bases lying between them. Germline V lookup: CDR1 SGDLS, CDR2 YYNGEE. The CDR3 sequence: CASSVAPGPLETQYF. In DNA form, the CDR3 reads TGTGCCAGCAGCGTAGCCCCGGGACCGTTAGAGACCCAGTACTTC.

This clonotype occurred a few times. The chain has TRBV5-6 and TRBJ1-2, with D unclear. V was pared by 0 bases and J by 7 bases, with 10 bases between. The CDR3 is 13 residues long. Germline V gene lookup returns CDR1 SGHDT and CDR2 YYEEEE. The CDR3 nucleotides read TGTGCCAGCAGCTTGGAGGCGCGATCTGGCTACACCTTC. This codes for CASSLEARSGYTF.

The V and J genes are TRBV5-1 and TRBJ1-1; tentatively, D is TRBD1 (6 bases). V dropped 0 bases and J dropped 0 bases, with 12 bases sitting between them. Germline V gives CDR1 SGHRS, CDR2 YFSETQ. The CDR3 extends over 16 amino acids. The CDR3 DNA reads as TGCGCCAGCAGCTTGGGCGGGGCAGGGGTGAACACTGAAGCTTTCTTT. Protein: CASSLGGAGVNTEAFF.

The chain uses TRBV5-1 and TRBJ1-6; D is uncertain. In germline, CDR1 is SGHRS, CDR2 YFSETQ. The germline V and J ends were trimmed by 0 bases and 10 bases, with 17 bases remaining between them. The CDR3 totals 16 residues. This CDR3 is CASSLASYLTDSPLHF. CDR3 bases: TGCGCCAGCAGCTTGGCCAGCTACTTAACGGACTCACCCCTCCACTTT.

This chain links TRBV6-1 with TRBJ1-4, with 8 positions matching TRBD1. V dropped 6 bases and J dropped 0; count of bases not matched to a gene: 9. The CDR3 is made up of 17 amino acids. CDR1 is MNHNS, CDR2 SASEGT, per germline. The CDR3 DNA is TGTGCCAGCAGCCCCAGACAGGGGCCGGCAACTAATGAAAAACTGTTTTTT. As protein: CASSPRQGPATNEKLFF.

This clonotype was counted at least ten times. The chain employs TRBV20-1 and TRBJ2-1, with 9 positions matching TRBD2. The CDR3 has 15 residues. The trim removed 2 bases at V and 5 bases at J, leaving 7 bases unmatched. Germline loops: CDR1 DFQATT, CDR2 SNEGSKA (reference sequence). CDR3 in DNA: TGCAGTGCTAGACTAGCGGGATCCCCCAACAATGAGCAGTTCTTC. Protein product: CSARLAGSPNNEQFF.

The chain recombines TRBV2 with TRBJ2-1; TRBD2 matches 8 bases. V shed 8 bases and J 8 bases; nucleotides not matched to a gene: 14. The CDR3 contains 15 residues. Germline V gene sequence: CDR1 SNHLY, CDR2 FYNNEI. CDR3 nucleotide sequence: TGTGCCAGCTTGGAGGACGGGGGGGCATTATATGAGCAGTTCTTC. Its protein is CASLEDGGALYEQFF.

This clonotype was seen a handful of times. The V and J genes are TRBV20-1 and TRBJ2-2; D perhaps matches TRBD2 (5 bases). Germline CDR1 reads DFQATT; CDR2 reads SNEGSKA (reference sequence). There are 14 residues in the CDR3. Between the trimmed V and J ends, which lost 3 bases and 2 bases, there was a span of 10 bases. This CDR3 reads CSAREGLNTGELFF. Written as DNA, the CDR3 is TGCAGTGCTAGGGAAGGACTTAACACCGGGGAGCTGTTTTTT.

This clonotype occurred a few times. This chain links TRBV20-1 with TRBJ2-7, with TRBD2 identical over 11 bases. The CDR3 loop spans 13 amino acids. From germline, CDR1 is DFQATT and CDR2 SNEGSKA (reference sequence). Trimming cost V 5 bases and J 6 bases; bases outside gene matches: 6. The CDR3 DNA sequence: TGCAGTGCTCTAGCGGGGGGATTCGGCGAGCAGTACTTC. This codes for CSALAGGFGEQYF.

This clonotype was observed many times. The chain links TRBV7-9 to TRBJ2-3, with 7 bases identical to TRBD2. The CDR3 contains 12 residues. Germline CDR1 and CDR2: SEHNR and FQNEAQ (reference sequence). V gave up 4 bases and J gave up 10 bases; unmatched junction bases: 5. CDR3 in amino acids: CASSSIREAQYF. For the CDR3, the DNA is TGTGCCAGCAGCTCAATACGGGAGGCGCAGTATTTT.

The chain combines TRBV5-1 with TRBJ2-1; a possible D gene is TRBD1 (6 bases). Trimming removed 1 base at V and 8 bases at J, with 22 bases between. This CDR3 is 17 amino acids long. CDR1 SGHRS and CDR2 YFSETQ come from the germline V gene. The CDR3 region has the DNA TGCGCCAGCAGCTTGAGTGAAGGGGCAGGGGAGAGCGATGAGCAGTTCTTC. Translated, it gives CASSLSEGAGESDEQFF. Combining the CDR3 with reference TRBV5-1 and TRBJ2-1 gives the whole variable domain KAGVTQTPRYLIKTRGQQVTLSCSPISGHRSVSWYQQTPGQGLQFLFEYFSETQRNKGNFPGRFSGRQFSNSRSEMNVSTLELGDSALYLCASSLSEGAGESDEQFFGPGTRLTVL.

In this sample, this clonotype turned up a few times. The rearrangement joins TRBV11-2 to TRBJ1-1; 8 nucleotides agree with TRBD1. Trimming at V came to 5 bases and at J to 5 bases, leaving 10 bases not matched to a gene. The CDR3 length is 15 residues. CDR1 is SGHAT, CDR2 FQNNGV, per germline. The CDR3 sequence: CASSPRGLEGTEAFF. CDR3 bases: TGTGCCAGCAGCCCCAGGGGGCTTGAGGGGACTGAAGCTTTCTTT.

This clonotype was picked up a small number of times. The chain employs TRBV10-3 and TRBJ2-1, with D possibly matching TRBD1 (6 bases). This CDR3 contains 16 residues. Looked up from germline, CDR1 is ENHRY and CDR2 is SYGVKD. Trimming took off 3 bases at V and 1 base at J, with 13 bases between the two ends. DNA of the CDR3: TGTGCCATCAGTGAAAACAAGGGGGTGTCCTACAATGAGCAGTTCTTC. Translation: CAISENKGVSYNEQFF.

This clonotype was counted between two and nine times. The genes are TRBV30 and TRBJ1-1, with 9 bases fitting TRBD1. The V segment lost 1 base and the J segment 5 bases; nucleotides outside the gene matches: 2. CDR3 length: 13 residues. CDR1 and CDR2 (germline): GTSNPN, SVGIG (reference sequence). In DNA form, the CDR3 reads TGTGCCTGGAGTGAGGGACAGGGTACTGAAGCTTTCTTT. Amino acids: CAWSEGQGTEAFF.

The rearrangement joins TRBV10-2 to TRBJ1-6; D is uncertain. Germline CDR1 reads WSHSY; CDR2 reads SAAADI. This CDR3 is 13 amino acids long. Trimming took off 3 bases at V and 8 bases at J, with 8 bases between the two ends. The CDR3 reads CASSDIGDSPLHF. The CDR3 DNA reads TGCGCCAGCAGTGACATCGGGGATTCACCCCTCCACTTT.

In its sample, this clonotype was seen a few times. The chain combines TRBV29-1 with TRBJ2-5, with D possibly TRBD1 on 5 matching bases. Looked up from germline, CDR1 is SQVTM and CDR2 is ANQGSEA. The CDR3 has 17 amino acids. Trimming shortened V by 0 bases and J by 4 bases, and 21 bases separated the two germline ends. CDR3 sequence (DNA): TGCAGCGTTGAAGATCAGGGCGACAGCAAGACGCGAGAGACCCAGTACTTC. As protein: CSVEDQGDSKTRETQYF. The full variable domain, completed using reference TRBV29-1 and TRBJ2-5, is SAVISQKPSRDICQRGTSLTIQCQVDSQVTMMFWYRQQPGQSLTLIATANQGSEATYESGFVIDKFPISRPNLTFSTLTVSNMSPEDSSIYLCSVEDQGDSKTRETQYFGPGTRLLVL.